This record covers a single T cell receptor (beta chain). What it binds is unknown. From germline, CDR1 is SQVTM and CDR2 ANQGSEA. The CDR3 extends over 11 amino acids. The ends were cut back, 6 bases at V and 4 bases at J, with 9 bases in the middle. The CDR3 regions of TCR beta were amplified from RNA transcripts. The TCR CDR3 was amplified in a first-round RT-PCR using the HTBI primer set. TCRdb called the multiplex PCR reads again in MiXCR, with one record for every CDR3 protein. The sample has about 540,000 distinct CDR3 sequences; more than 45% are singletons. The data were taken from a study of T cells in Graves' hyperthyroidism and ophthalmopathy. Study-level findings and limits: A model using 13 V-J features told ophthalmopathy apart from stable hyperthyroidism.

Stable Graves' hyperthyroidism denoted no ophthalmopathy progression over 18 months. Hyperthyroidism in the patients, aged 18 to 65, was newly diagnosed and under 2 months in duration. On the basis of clinical symptoms, serum thyroxine and TRAb, thyroid ultrasound and orbital computed tomography, diagnoses were made. The sequencing sample was made of peripheral blood or thyroid tissue (not recorded which). This clonotype originated in a woman under 30 with Graves' hyperthyroidism. The chain couples TRBV29-1 to TRBJ2-5; unclear D gene. CDR3 residues: CSVGLTETQYF. As DNA, the CDR3 is TGCAGCGTGGGTTTAACAGAGACCCAGTACTTC.